This T cell receptor beta chain was retrieved from a study of OX40 agonist ivuxolimab in advanced cancers. General observations from the study: The authors did not determine the antigen specificity of the expanded peripheral T cells. CD8+ T cells were the subset that, on average, had more expanded clones than CD4+. CD4+ and CD8+ T cells in blood underwent clonal expansion by week 6 at 0.1 to 3.0 mg/kg.

Sequenced by immunoSEQ multiplex PCR; TCRdb stores in-frame clones only, minus some. The table records tens of thousands of clones, around 79% of them present only once. The CDR3 is 13 residues long. V gave up 1 base and J gave up 10 bases; unmatched junction bases: 5. Germline V CDR1 and CDR2: SGHTA, FQGNSA. With regard to this clone: Its antigen is still unknown.

The gene calls are TRBV7-2 and TRBJ1-2, with 8 bases that match TRBD1. The specimen was CD4+ or CD8+ T cells sorted from blood, collected in a trial of the OX40 agonist ivuxolimab. The TCR was taken from an adult with an advanced solid tumor such as melanoma, head and neck, liver or kidney cancer. CDR3 sequence (DNA): TGTGCCAGCAGCTTAGTCCAGGGGGCTCTCTACACCTTC. It yields the protein CASSLVQGALYTF.